The sequence of this T cell receptor (beta chain) was determined in a study of blood T cell repertoires in COVID-19 (dated by TCRdb to the early 2020s). A note on the overall study: The collaborator samples originated in the United States, Italy and Spain and spanned the acute and convalescent phases of COVID-19. The prospective study material was composed of cDNA or gDNA derived from T cells, B-cell-depleted T cells, or PBMCs. Samples were obtained from the ongoing ImmuneRACE study (first 160 participants) and from 1,200 or so subjects provided by 6 global collaborators. Subjects who had been exposed to COVID-19, were actively infected with it, or had recovered from it provided the deeply sampled blood TCRbeta repertoires that made up the dataset. A de-identified subject ID, COVID-19 status, age in years and sex were almost always included in the sample metadata. HLA class I and class II types, where available, came from metadata supplied by the sample provider rather than from assay-based typing. A freely available public database, intended as a resource for researchers studying the immune response to SARS-CoV-2, is where the repertoires were released. Broader findings and caveats from the paper: The quantity of clinical and demographic metadata differed by source and by participant and was supplied without curation.

The collaborating institutions used their own protocols to collect whole blood in K2EDTA tubes. For TCRbeta analysis, collaborator samples were shipped as frozen whole blood, as isolated PBMCs, or as DNA extracted from either sample type. TCRbeta CDR3 regions were amplified from genomic DNA using the immunoSEQ Assay, a bias-controlled multiplex PCR. In the source study's methods: The number of nucleated cells in each sample was estimated from the amplification of reference gene primers within the assay. Sequence reads were collapsed and filtered to measure the absolute abundance of every unique TCRbeta CDR3 rearrangement. Productive Simpson clonality was computed per sample as the square root of Simpson's diversity index over productive rearrangements. Imported from immuneACCESS, the table was reduced by TCRdb to in-frame sequences with V and J called. These copies leave out some clones; in studies compared against another copy, an unresolved V gene accounts for under half, and the cause of the remainder is not known. The DNA gave D and trimming, while V, J and clone size come from that table. In this sample the table shows over 85,000 clones, about 83% of which occur a single time. The top ten constitute 7.5% to 10% of the sample.

Comments on this clone: Its antigen remains unidentified. No base-level quality is on record; no much larger clone is a single base apart.

V and J lose 8 bases and 7 bases, and a span of 12 bases separates them. Taken from cysteine to phenylalanine, the CDR3 has 12 residues. Only the CDR3 DNA stays, 36 bases, in frame from base 1. From the germline V gene, CDR1 is MNHEY and CDR2 is SVGAGI. This receptor was obtained from a middle-aged man with active or convalescent COVID-19. The chain is made from TRBV6-5 and TRBJ1-5; confidence is insufficient to name the D gene. Sequencing used peripheral blood. The CDR3 protein is CASLRVGQPQHF. The bases are TGTGCCAGCCTCCGGGTCGGGCAGCCCCAGCATTTT.